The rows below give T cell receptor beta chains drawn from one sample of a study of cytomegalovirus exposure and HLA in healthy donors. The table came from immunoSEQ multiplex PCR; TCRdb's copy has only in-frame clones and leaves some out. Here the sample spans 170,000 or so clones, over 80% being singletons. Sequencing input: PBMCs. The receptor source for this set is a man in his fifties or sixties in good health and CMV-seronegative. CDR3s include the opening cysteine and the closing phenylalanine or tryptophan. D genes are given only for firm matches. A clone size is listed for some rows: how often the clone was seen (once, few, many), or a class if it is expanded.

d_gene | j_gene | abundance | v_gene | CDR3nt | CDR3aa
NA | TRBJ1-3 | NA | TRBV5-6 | TGTGCCAGCAGCCTGCGGGGGGTAAACATAAAAAGTGGAAACACCATATATTTT | CASSLRGVNIKSGNTIYF
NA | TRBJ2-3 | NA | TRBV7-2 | TGTGCCAGCAGCTTAGCGGGCACAGGGACCATCAAAACAGATACGCAGTATTTT | CASSLAGTGTIKTDTQYF
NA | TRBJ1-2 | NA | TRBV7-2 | TGTGCCAGCAGCAGCGGATCAAAACACTATGGCTACACCTTC | CASSSGSKHYGYTF
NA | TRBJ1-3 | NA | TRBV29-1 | TGCAGCGTTGTCCAGGGTCCCACCTCTGGAAACACCATATATTTT | CSVVQGPTSGNTIYF
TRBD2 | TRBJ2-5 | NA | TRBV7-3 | TGTGCCAGCAGCTTAACGACCAGCGGGGGGCCCGTCGGGGAGACCCAGTACTTC | CASSLTTSGGPVGETQYF
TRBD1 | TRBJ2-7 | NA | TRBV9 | TGTGCCAGCAGCGACGGGACAGGGGAAGACGAGCAGTACTTC | CASSDGTGEDEQYF
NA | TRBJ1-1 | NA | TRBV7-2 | TGTGCCAGCAGCCGGACTATCCCTGAAGCTTTCTTT | CASSRTIPEAFF
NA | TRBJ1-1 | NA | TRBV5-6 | TGTGCCAGCAGCTTGTTCTCTAGGATGGGACTCAGCACTGAAGCTTTCTTT | CASSLFSRMGLSTEAFF
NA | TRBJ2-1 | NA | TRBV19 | TGTGCCAGTAGTATAGGACTCCGGACCTACAATGAGCAGTTCTTC | CASSIGLRTYNEQFF
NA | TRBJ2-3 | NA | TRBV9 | TGTGCCAGCAGGTACGTCGGGGGACGCGCCAGCACAGATACGCAGTATTTT | CASRYVGGRASTDTQYF
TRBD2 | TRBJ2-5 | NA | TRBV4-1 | TGCGCCAGCAGCCACAGTAGCGGGAGGGGGCAAGAGACCCAGTACTTC | CASSHSSGRGQETQYF
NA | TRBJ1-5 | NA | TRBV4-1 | TGCGCCAGCAGCCAAGTTCCGGGGGTGTTCAATCAGCCCCAGCATTTT | CASSQVPGVFNQPQHF
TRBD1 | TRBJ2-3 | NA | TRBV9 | TGTGCCAGCAGCGTAGAGGGACAGGGGTCAGATACGCAGTATTTT | CASSVEGQGSDTQYF
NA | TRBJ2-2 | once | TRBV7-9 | TGTGCCAGCAAGAACCAGGGGCCCAACACCGGGGAGCTGTTTTTT | CASKNQGPNTGELFF
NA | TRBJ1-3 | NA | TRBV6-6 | TGTGCCAGTTCCAGGGGTGGAAACACCATATATTTT | CASSRGGNTIYF
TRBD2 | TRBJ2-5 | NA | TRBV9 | TGTGCCAGCAGCGTAGGAGGACTAGCGGGGGGGCAAGAGACCCAGTACTTC | CASSVGGLAGGQETQYF
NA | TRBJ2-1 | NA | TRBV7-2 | TGTGCCAGCAGCTTATCAGGCCCCCCCCGGGGTTACAATGAGCAGTTCTTC | CASSLSGPPRGYNEQFF
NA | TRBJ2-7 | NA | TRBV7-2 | TGTGCCAGCAGCGGTCTGGGGGCGCGGACGTGGCAGTACTTC | CASSGLGARTWQYF
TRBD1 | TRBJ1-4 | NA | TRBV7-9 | TGTGCCAGCAGCTCGCTAATGGGCAGGGGGGAAGAAAAACTGTTTTTT | CASSSLMGRGEEKLFF
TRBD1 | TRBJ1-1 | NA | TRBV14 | TGTGCCAGCAGCTCAGGACAGGGGAGGGTTCCGAACACTGAAGCTTTCTTT | CASSSGQGRVPNTEAFF
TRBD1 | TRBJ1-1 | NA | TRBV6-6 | TGTGCCAGCAGCCTCGACAGGGGGCAAACTGAAGCTTTCTTT | CASSLDRGQTEAFF
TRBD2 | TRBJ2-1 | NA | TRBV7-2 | TGTGCCAGCAGCTTAGCGAGACTAGCGGGAATCTACAATGAGCAGTTCTTC | CASSLARLAGIYNEQFF
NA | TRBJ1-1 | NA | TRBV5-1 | TGCGCCAGCAGCAGTCTCAGGGCCCTGAACACTGAAGCTTTCTTT | CASSSLRALNTEAFF
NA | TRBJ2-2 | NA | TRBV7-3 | TGTGCCAGCAGCTTAACTTGGGGGGGCGGTACCGGGGAGCTGTTTTTT | CASSLTWGGGTGELFF
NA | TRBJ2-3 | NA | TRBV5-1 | TGCGCCAGCAGCCAGGGGGGAGCGGGAGCTGGAGATACGCAGTATTTT | CASSQGGAGAGDTQYF
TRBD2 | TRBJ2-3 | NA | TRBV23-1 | TGCGCCAGCAGCCGTGGGGGGGGGATCACAGATACGCAGTATTTT | CASSRGGGITDTQYF
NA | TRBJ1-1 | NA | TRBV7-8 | TGTGCCAGCAGCTTACCTTTGGGGGGGGCCTCAGCCACTGAAGCTTTCTTT | CASSLPLGGASATEAFF
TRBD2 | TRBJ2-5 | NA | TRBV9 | TGTGCCAGCAGCGTAACTAGCGGGGGTTCGTCCCAGTACTTC | CASSVTSGGSSQYF
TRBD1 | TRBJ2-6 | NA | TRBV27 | TGTGCCAGCAGAAGTCGAGGGGGCCGCTCTGGGGCCAACGTCCTGACTTTC | CASRSRGGRSGANVLTF
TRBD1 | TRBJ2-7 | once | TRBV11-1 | TGTGCCAGCGGGTCGGGGGACAGGGTGTACTTC | CASGSGDRVYF
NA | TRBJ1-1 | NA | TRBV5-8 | TGTGCCAGCAGCTACCACACCAGGGGAACTGAAGCTTTCTTT | CASSYHTRGTEAFF
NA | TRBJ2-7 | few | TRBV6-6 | TGTGCCAGCAGTTACAGCCGGGGGAGAGAGCAGTACTTC | CASSYSRGREQYF
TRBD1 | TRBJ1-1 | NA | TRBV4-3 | TGCGCCAGCAGCCAAGAAATCCTACCGACAGGGAAGGGCCTCGAAGCTTTCTTT | CASSQEILPTGKGLEAFF
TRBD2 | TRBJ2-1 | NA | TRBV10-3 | TGTGCCATCAGTGAGTATGGCGGGGGGAACAATGAGCAGTTCTTC | CAISEYGGGNNEQFF
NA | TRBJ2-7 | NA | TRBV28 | TGTGCCAGCAGTCAATGGAATAGCGGACGACACGAGCAGTACTTC | CASSQWNSGRHEQYF
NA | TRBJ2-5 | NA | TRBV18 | TGTGCCAGCTCCCCCTCCCTCCAAGAGACCCAGTACTTC | CASSPSLQETQYF
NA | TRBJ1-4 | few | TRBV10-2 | TGCGCCACCATGGGGGGGGAAAAACTGTTTTTT | CATMGGEKLFF